Sequencing of this TCR beta chain was carried out in a study of beta chain features in type 1 diabetes. Isolated RNA was reverse transcribed in full, so expressed TCRB transcripts were sequenced. Here immunoSEQ multiplex PCR was the method, and the copy in TCRdb shows in-frame clones only, minus some. The repertoire holds over 600,000 clones, with around 12% as singletons. CDR1 and CDR2 from the germline V gene are SQVTM and ANQGSEA. Trimming pared 7 bases from V and 2 bases from J, leaving 21 bases between. This CDR3 region has 15 residues. In the case of this clone: Its antigen is not known.

Study results and caveats: For patients, the naive, central memory and Treg TCRB repertoires appeared more alike than for healthy donors. A moderate, significant TCRB CDR3 shortening appeared in type 1 diabetes across four CD4+ subsets. More deletions and fewer insertions at VDJ junctions were found in patients with type 1 diabetes.

The clonotype was recovered from a young man with type 1 diabetes. This sequence joins TRBV29-1 and TRBJ2-7; either TRBD1 or TRBD2 may fit D (7 bases each). Sequencing was done on a sample of naive CD4+ T cells from blood. The CDR3 DNA reads TGCAGCGCCCGAGCGGGGACAGCCGCCCCCTACGAGCAGTACTTC. Translated, it gives CSARAGTAAPYEQYF.